A selection of T cell receptor beta chains follows, all from one sample in a study of CD8 T cells in Susac syndrome. Each CDR3 protein gets one entry after TCRdb re-called the immunoSEQ multiplex PCR reads with MiXCR. The sample contains roughly 330,000 distinct CDR3 sequences, around 90% of which appear only once. Sequenced input: CD4+ T cells from PBMCs. These receptors all come from a human donor with multiple sclerosis. CDR3s include the opening cysteine and the closing phenylalanine or tryptophan. A D gene is named only where the DNA matches it firmly. Size is omitted from some rows. Given values are once, few, many or a class for expanded clones.

J,D,size,V,CDR3,DNA
TRBJ2-5,.,.,TRBV29-1,CSVSVGEETQYF,TGCAGCGTTTCGGTAGGAGAAGAGACCCAGTACTTC
TRBJ2-7,TRBD1,.,TRBV5-6,CASSLFGSKGAYEQYF,TGTGCCAGCAGCTTATTTGGGTCTAAGGGGGCTTACGAGCAGTACTTC
TRBJ2-2,.,.,TRBV20-1,CSAALGGTGELFF,TGCAGTGCAGCACTAGGGGGCACCGGGGAGCTGTTTTTT
TRBJ2-5,.,.,TRBV18,CASSPAGTEETQYF,TGTGCCAGCTCCCCGGCAGGGACGGAAGAGACCCAGTACTTC
TRBJ2-1,TRBD2,.,TRBV4-1,CASSQGVASGNNEQFF,TGCGCCAGCAGCCAAGGGGTGGCTAGCGGGAACAATGAGCAGTTCTTC
TRBJ1-2,.,once,TRBV6-6,CASSYRQNYGYTF,TGTGCCAGCAGTTACCGGCAGAACTATGGCTACACCTTC
TRBJ1-3,.,.,TRBV23-1,CASSLCRGNTIYF,TGCGCCAGCAGTCTATGTCGTGGAAACACCATATATTTT
TRBJ2-7,TRBD1,.,TRBV19,CASSVTGTGGYEQYF,TGTGCCAGTAGTGTTACCGGGACAGGCGGATACGAGCAGTACTTC
TRBJ1-4,.,.,TRBV15,CATSRDLTADEKLFF,TGTGCCACCAGCAGAGATCTAACAGCCGATGAAAAACTGTTTTTT
TRBJ1-2,TRBD1,.,TRBV6-1,CASSEGTGDGYTF,TGTGCCAGCAGTGAGGGGACAGGGGACGGCTACACCTTC
TRBJ2-3,TRBD2,.,TRBV4-3,CASSQGIAGGGTQYF,TGCGCCAGCAGCCAAGGGATAGCGGGAGGTGGTACGCAGTATTTT
TRBJ1-5,TRBD1,.,TRBV6-1,CASSPDRGWGNQPQHF,TGTGCCAGCAGCCCCGACAGGGGATGGGGCAATCAGCCCCAGCATTTT
TRBJ2-3,.,.,TRBV7-8,CASSLAGVRVGGTQYF,TGTGCCAGCAGCTTAGCGGGTGTCAGGGTGGGTGGTACGCAGTATTTT
TRBJ2-7,.,.,TRBV12-3/TRBV12-4,CASSFMAESSYEQYF,TGTGCCAGCAGTTTCATGGCGGAGAGCTCCTACGAGCAGTACTTC
TRBJ1-1,.,few,TRBV29-1,CSVVPRDTEAFF,TGCAGCGTTGTCCCGAGGGACACTGAAGCTTTCTTT
TRBJ2-2,.,.,TRBV20-1,CSASRDRTGELFF,TGCAGTGCTAGTAGGGATCGCACCGGGGAGCTGTTTTTT
TRBJ2-3,TRBD2,.,TRBV29-1,CSVLAGGRGTQYF,TGCAGCGTCCTAGCGGGGGGGAGGGGTACGCAGTATTTT
TRBJ2-3,.,.,TRBV19,CASSISRGTDTQYF,TGTGCCAGTAGTATCTCACGGGGCACAGATACGCAGTATTTT
TRBJ2-5,.,.,TRBV18,CASSLWGPETQYF,TGTGCCAGCTCACTATGGGGCCCGGAGACCCAGTACTTC
TRBJ2-5,TRBD1,.,TRBV27,CASRPSGTGGRETQYF,TGTGCCAGCAGACCGTCCGGGACAGGGGGCAGAGAGACCCAGTACTTC
TRBJ1-1,.,.,TRBV7-8,CASSSSQNTEAFF,TGTGCCAGCAGCTCGTCGCAGAACACTGAAGCTTTCTTT
TRBJ2-5,.,.,TRBV7-2,CASSLGGVRETQYF,TGTGCCAGCAGCTTAGGGGGGGTTAGGGAGACCCAGTACTTC
TRBJ1-1,.,.,TRBV27,CATRSYMNTEAFF,TGTGCCACCAGATCTTATATGAACACTGAAGCTTTCTTT
TRBJ1-1,.,.,TRBV5-4,CASSFRPVRMNTEAFF,TGTGCCAGCAGCTTTAGGCCGGTTAGGATGAACACTGAAGCTTTCTTT
TRBJ2-1,TRBD2,.,TRBV30,CAWNGGTYNEQFF,TGTGCCTGGAACGGGGGGACCTACAATGAGCAGTTCTTC
TRBJ1-1,.,.,TRBV6-5,CASSYAVGSGNTEAFF,TGTGCCAGCAGTTACGCGGTGGGGTCCGGAAACACTGAAGCTTTCTTT
TRBJ1-5,TRBD1,.,TRBV15,CATSRDYRGRQPQHF,TGTGCCACCAGCAGAGATTACAGGGGGCGTCAGCCCCAGCATTTT
TRBJ1-2,.,.,TRBV19,CASTGYVESNYGYTF,TGTGCCAGTACGGGTTACGTAGAGTCTAACTATGGCTACACCTTC
TRBJ2-5,.,.,TRBV5-1,CASSLVANQETQYF,TGCGCCAGCAGCTTAGTGGCCAACCAAGAGACCCAGTACTTC
TRBJ1-1,.,.,TRBV5-4,CASSLIGGMNTEAFF,TGTGCCAGCAGCTTGATCGGGGGGATGAACACTGAAGCTTTCTTT
TRBJ2-1,.,.,TRBV19,CASSPVSGPPLGQFF,TGTGCCAGTAGCCCCGTAAGCGGACCCCCCCTGGGGCAGTTCTTC
TRBJ1-5,.,.,TRBV6-2/TRBV6-3,CASGTLKSGPQHF,TGTGCCAGCGGGACACTGAAGTCGGGGCCCCAGCATTTT
TRBJ2-7,TRBD1,.,TRBV11-1,CASSLGQGVYEQYF,TGTGCCAGCAGCTTGGGACAGGGGGTCTACGAGCAGTACTTC
TRBJ1-1,.,.,TRBV2,CASSEGKAPNTEAFF,TGTGCCAGCAGTGAAGGGAAGGCACCTAACACTGAAGCTTTCTTT
TRBJ1-2,.,.,TRBV30,CAGRTGGAFIGYTF,TGTGCCGGTAGGACGGGCGGCGCGTTTATCGGCTACACCTTC
TRBJ2-5,TRBD1,.,TRBV25-1,CASSSWTGRKTQYF,TGTGCCAGCAGTTCCTGGACAGGGCGAAAGACCCAGTACTTC
TRBJ2-1,TRBD2,.,TRBV5-1,CASGGLAGLLNEQFF,TGCGCCAGCGGGGGACTAGCGGGACTACTAAATGAGCAGTTCTTC
TRBJ1-2,TRBD1,.,TRBV5-1,CASSPQGQGDGYTF,TGCGCCAGCAGCCCCCAGGGACAGGGTGATGGCTACACCTTC
TRBJ2-7,TRBD2,once,TRBV5-1,CASSSEAGTSNYEQYF,TGCGCCAGCAGCTCCGAAGCCGGGACTAGTAACTACGAGCAGTACTTC
TRBJ2-3,.,.,TRBV7-2,CASSLVSQGTDTQYF,TGTGCCAGCAGCTTAGTTAGCCAGGGCACAGATACGCAGTATTTT
TRBJ1-4,.,.,TRBV18,CASSPSGLSSEKLFF,TGTGCCAGCTCACCATCGGGACTCAGCAGTGAAAAACTGTTTTTT
TRBJ2-7,.,.,TRBV11-2,CASSLSTATYEQYF,TGTGCCAGCAGCTTATCGACTGCAACCTACGAGCAGTACTTC
TRBJ2-5,.,.,TRBV30,CAWSVLRSGETQYF,TGTGCCTGGAGTGTACTTAGAAGCGGCGAGACCCAGTACTTC
TRBJ2-4,TRBD1,.,TRBV2,CASSEARDRGAKNIQYF,TGTGCCAGCAGTGAAGCCCGGGACAGGGGCGCCAAAAACATTCAGTACTTC
TRBJ1-1,.,.,TRBV5-6,CASSLFKGVNTEAFF,TGTGCCAGCAGCTTGTTTAAGGGGGTGAACACTGAAGCTTTCTTT
TRBJ2-1,.,.,TRBV7-2,CASSLAPGPPIYNEQFF,TGTGCCAGCAGCTTAGCACCGGGACCTCCTATTTACAATGAGCAGTTCTTC
TRBJ2-1,.,.,TRBV13,CASSDFWGSSYNEQFF,TGTGCCAGCAGCGATTTTTGGGGTTCCTCCTACAATGAGCAGTTCTTC
TRBJ2-2,.,.,TRBV2,CASKWDTNTGELFF,TGTGCCAGCAAGTGGGACACAAACACCGGGGAGCTGTTTTTT
TRBJ1-1,.,.,TRBV7-3,CASSQGLGTEAFF,TGTGCCAGCAGTCAGGGATTGGGCACTGAAGCTTTCTTT
TRBJ2-1,TRBD1,.,TRBV7-2,CASSSMTGFSAAEQFF,TGTGCCAGCAGCTCCATGACAGGGTTTAGTGCGGCTGAGCAGTTCTTC
TRBJ1-2,.,.,TRBV5-4,CASSSGSPRLFYGYTF,TGTGCCAGCAGCTCCGGGTCCCCGCGGCTATTTTATGGCTACACCTTC
TRBJ1-5,.,.,TRBV4-2,CASSPKRGDQPQHF,TGTGCCAGCAGCCCAAAGAGGGGCGATCAGCCCCAGCATTTT